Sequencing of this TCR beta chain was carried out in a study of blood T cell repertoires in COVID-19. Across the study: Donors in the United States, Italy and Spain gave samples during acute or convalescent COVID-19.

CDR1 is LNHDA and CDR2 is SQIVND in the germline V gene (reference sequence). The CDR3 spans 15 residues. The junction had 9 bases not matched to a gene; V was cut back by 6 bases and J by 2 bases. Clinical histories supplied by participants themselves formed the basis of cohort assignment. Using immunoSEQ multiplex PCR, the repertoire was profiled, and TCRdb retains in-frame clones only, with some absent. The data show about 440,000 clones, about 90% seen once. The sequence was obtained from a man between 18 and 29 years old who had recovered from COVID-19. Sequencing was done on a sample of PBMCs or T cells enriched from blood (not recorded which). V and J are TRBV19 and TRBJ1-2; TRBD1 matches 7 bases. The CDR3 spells CASRQSGGGNYGYTF. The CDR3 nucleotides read TGTGCCAGTAGACAGTCAGGGGGTGGAAACTATGGCTACACCTTC.